The subject of this entry is one T cell receptor (beta chain). The target antigen is unknown. Primers for the PCR totalled 60 Vbeta and 13 Jbeta. Measured with immunoSEQ multiplex PCR; TCRdb has only the in-frame clones, and not every one. Here the sample spans around 150,000 clones, roughly 82% being singletons. This specimen comes from a study of cytomegalovirus exposure and HLA in healthy donors. Whole-study results and caveats: Most subjects' HLA-A and HLA-B alleles were reportedly predicted from TCR beta sequences. The study labeled fewer than 200 TCR beta chains cytomegalovirus-associated. Equally common other TCR beta chains were less clonally expanded than HLA-associated ones, a later analysis found.

Trimming took 4 bases from V and 7 from J, leaving 17 bases between them. This CDR3 spans 14 amino acids. Germline V gene lookup returns CDR1 SGHRS and CDR2 YFSETQ. The receptor was derived from a man aged 50 or older in good health and CMV-seropositive. The sequenced sample consisted of PBMCs. This chain joins TRBV5-1 and TRBJ1-1, with D perhaps TRBD1 (6 bases). The CDR3 DNA is TGCGCCAGCAGCGCGCGCCAGGGGTCGGTTGAAGCTTTCTTT. This sequence encodes CASSARQGSVEAFF.